This T cell receptor beta chain emerged from a study of T cells in localized non-small cell lung cancer. Produced via immunoSEQ multiplex PCR; TCRdb's table is partial and in-frame only. The table has 25,000 or so clones, around 88% seen once; the top ten hold 12% to 15%. The CDR3 has 14 amino acids. CDR1 and CDR2 (germline): SGHVS, FQNEAQ. The V gene lost 1 base and the J gene lost 6 bases, with 10 bases spanning the gap. Sequencing was performed on peripheral blood, taken before any cancer treatment. The chain has TRBV7-8 and TRBJ1-5; D may be TRBD1 (5 bases). The sequence was collected from an older female donor with stage I lung adenocarcinoma. Here the CDR3 reads CASSLEGPRQPQHF. Written as DNA, the CDR3 is TGTGCCAGCAGCTTAGAGGGGCCTCGTCAGCCCCAGCATTTT. Variable domain in full (rest from reference TRBV7-8 and TRBJ1-5): GAGVSQSPRYKVAKRGQDVALRCDPISGHVSLFWYQQALGQGPEFLTYFQNEAQLDKSGLPSDRFFAERPEGSVSTLKIQRTQQEDSAVYLCASSLEGPRQPQHFGDGTRLSIL.